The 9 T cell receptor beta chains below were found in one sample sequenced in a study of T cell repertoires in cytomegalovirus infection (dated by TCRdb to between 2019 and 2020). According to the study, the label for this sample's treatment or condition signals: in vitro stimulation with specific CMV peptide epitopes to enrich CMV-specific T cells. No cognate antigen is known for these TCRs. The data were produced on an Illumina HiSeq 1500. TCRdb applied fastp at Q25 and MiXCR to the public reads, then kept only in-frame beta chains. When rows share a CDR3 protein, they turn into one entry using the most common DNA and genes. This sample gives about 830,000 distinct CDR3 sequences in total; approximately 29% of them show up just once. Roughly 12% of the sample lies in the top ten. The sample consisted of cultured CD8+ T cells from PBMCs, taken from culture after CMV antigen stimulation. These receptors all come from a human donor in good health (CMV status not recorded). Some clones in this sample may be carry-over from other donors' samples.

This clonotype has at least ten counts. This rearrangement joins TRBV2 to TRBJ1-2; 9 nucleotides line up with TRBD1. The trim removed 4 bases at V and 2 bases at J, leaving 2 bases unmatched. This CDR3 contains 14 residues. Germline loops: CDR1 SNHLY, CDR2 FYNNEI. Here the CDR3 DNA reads TGTGCCAGCAGTGGGACAGGGGAGAACTATGGCTACACCTTC. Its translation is CASSGTGENYGYTF.

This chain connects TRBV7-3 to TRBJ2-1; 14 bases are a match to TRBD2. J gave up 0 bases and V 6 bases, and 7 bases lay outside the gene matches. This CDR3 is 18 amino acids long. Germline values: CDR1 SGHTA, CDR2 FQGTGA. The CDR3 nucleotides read TGTGCCAGCAGAGGGACTAGCGGGGGCTTACCCTCCTACAATGAGCAGTTCTTC. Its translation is CASRGTSGGLPSYNEQFF.

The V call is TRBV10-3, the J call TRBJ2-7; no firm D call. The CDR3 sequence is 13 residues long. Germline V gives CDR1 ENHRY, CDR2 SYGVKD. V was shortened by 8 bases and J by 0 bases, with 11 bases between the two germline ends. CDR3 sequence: CAIRKDSSYEQYF. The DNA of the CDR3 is TGTGCCATCCGGAAGGATTCCTCCTACGAGCAGTACTTC.

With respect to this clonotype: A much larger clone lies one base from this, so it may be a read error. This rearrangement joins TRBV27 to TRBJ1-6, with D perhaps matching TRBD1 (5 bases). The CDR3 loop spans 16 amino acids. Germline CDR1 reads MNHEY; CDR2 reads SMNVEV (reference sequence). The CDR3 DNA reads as TGTGTCAGCAGCCGCGGAACAGGAAGATATAATTCACCCCTCCACTTT. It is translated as CVSSRGTGRYNSPLHF.

Written as DNA, the CDR3 is TGCGCCAGCAGTTCCGACGGAATCTATAATTCACCCCTCCACTTT. It is translated as CASSSDGIYNSPLHF. The V and J genes are TRBV5-1 and TRBJ1-6; D is unclear. Trimming left V 5 bases short and J 3 bases short, with 12 bases between. The CDR3 length is 15 residues. Germline CDR1 reads SGHRS; CDR2 reads YFSETQ.

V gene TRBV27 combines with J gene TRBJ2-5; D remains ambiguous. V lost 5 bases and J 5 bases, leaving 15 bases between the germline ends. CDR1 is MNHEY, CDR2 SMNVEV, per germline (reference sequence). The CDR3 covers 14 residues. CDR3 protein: CASSPEGFQETQYF. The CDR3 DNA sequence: TGTGCCAGCAGTCCCGAAGGTTTTCAGGAGACCCAGTACTTC.

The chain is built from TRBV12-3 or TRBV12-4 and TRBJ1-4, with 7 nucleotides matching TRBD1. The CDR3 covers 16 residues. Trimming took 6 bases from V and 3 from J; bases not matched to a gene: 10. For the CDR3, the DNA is TGTGCCAGCAGCTACATGGAGACAGGGCCTAATGAAAAACTGTTTTTT. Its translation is CASSYMETGPNEKLFF.

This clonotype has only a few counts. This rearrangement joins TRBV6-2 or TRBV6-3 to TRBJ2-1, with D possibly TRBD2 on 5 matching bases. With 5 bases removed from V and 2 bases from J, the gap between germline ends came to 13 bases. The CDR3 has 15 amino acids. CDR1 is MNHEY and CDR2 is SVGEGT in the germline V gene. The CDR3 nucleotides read TGTGCCAGCAGTAGTGGCGGACTTGCCTACAATGAGCAGTTCTTC. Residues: CASSSGGLAYNEQFF.

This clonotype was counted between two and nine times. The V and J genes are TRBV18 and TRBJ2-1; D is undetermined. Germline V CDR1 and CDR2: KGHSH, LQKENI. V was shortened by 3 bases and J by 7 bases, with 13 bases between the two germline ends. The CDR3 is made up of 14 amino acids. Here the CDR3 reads CASSPPQTGNEQFF. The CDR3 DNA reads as TGTGCCAGCTCACCCCCTCAGACCGGGAATGAGCAGTTCTTC.